The 8 T cell receptor beta chains in this list originate from one sample, sequenced in a study of tumor-infiltrating lymphocytes in primary liver carcinoma (dated by TCRdb to 2017 to 2019). Without any cell sorting, total RNA and DNA were extracted together from about 20-30 mg of bulk tissue using the AllPrep DNA/RNA mini kit. Sequencing was performed on an Illumina HiSeq 2500. Starting from 450 to 500 ng total RNA, TCRbeta-specific cDNA was produced by reverse transcription with a constant-region primer and ProtoScript II reverse transcriptase. Construction of the TCRbeta libraries relied on three nested rounds of multiplex PCR, following a slightly modified ARM-PCR procedure. Each of the first two PCR rounds ran for roughly 9 cycles using multiplex TRBV1-TRBV30 forward primers together with a Cbeta reverse primer. TCRdb reworked the public reads: Q25 trimming with fastp, MiXCR clone assembly, productive beta chains retained. Merged by CDR3 protein, the rows form single entries marked with the most common genes and DNA. A total of more than 85,000 distinct CDR3 sequences appear in this sample, about four fifths of them only once. The ten largest clones capture around 21% of the sample.

Sequences were obtained from liver tumor tissue from sampling region 3. In light of the paper, this sample's cell subset or site label describes: tumor region T3, left-lateral pole. The receptors were gathered from a middle-aged man with primary liver carcinoma and hepatitis B virus infection.

Details on this clonotype: An end of the junction does not agree with germline; a read error may underlie this. The chain has TRBV11-2 and TRBJ2-5, with a tentative D call TRBD2 (5 bases). Germline CDR1 reads SGHAT; CDR2 reads FQNNGV. This CDR3 region has 15 residues. This CDR3 is CASTLTPHDGETQYF. CDR3 in DNA: TGTGCCAGCACCTTAACCCCTCATGACGGGGAGACTCAGTACTTC.

In the case of this clonotype: At one end the junction does not follow the germline gene, possibly because of a read error. This chain connects TRBV6-5 to TRBJ2-1; TRBD2 matches at 11 bases. Germline V gives CDR1 MNHEY, CDR2 SVGAGI. The CDR3 covers 15 residues. The CDR3: CAGSSLAGDYNEQFF. Written as DNA, the CDR3 is TGTGCCGGCAGCTCACTAGCGGGAGATTACAATGAGCAGTTCTTC.

The sample holds a few counts of this clonotype. A much larger clone lies one base from this, so it may be a read error. The CDR3 loop is CTSKGNTEAFF. In nucleotides, the CDR3 is TGTACCAGCAAGGGAAACACTGAAGCTTTCTTT. J is TRBJ1-1 and V is TRBV28, with D unclear. Germline V CDR1 and CDR2: MDHEN, SYDVKM. The CDR3 extends over 11 amino acids. The variable domain in full, with the rest retrieved from reference TRBV28 and TRBJ1-1, is DVKVTQSSRYLVKRTGEKVFLECVQDMDHENMFWYRQDPGLGLRLIYFSYDVKMKEKGDIPEGYSVSREKKERFSLILESASTNQTSMYLCTSKGNTEAFFGQGTRLTVV.

As to this clonotype: The junction departs from germline at one end; a sequencing error may be responsible. The chain uses TRBV29-1 and TRBJ1-1; 7 bases are shared with TRBD1. Germline V gene sequence: CDR1 SQVTM, CDR2 ANQGSEA. The CDR3 covers 14 residues. CDR3 region: CSVDSTGSYTEVFF. In nucleotides, the CDR3 is TGCAGTGTTGATTCGACAGGGAGTTATACTGAAGTTTTCTTT.

A note on this clonotype: An end of the junction does not agree with germline; a read error may underlie this. The rearrangement links TRBV12-3 or TRBV12-4 to TRBJ2-2, with D perhaps TRBD1 (6 bases). This CDR3 has 16 residues. In nucleotides, the CDR3 is TGTGTCAGCAGCTCAGGGCAGGGGAGAGCGGTCGGGGAGCTGTTTTTC. Amino acid sequence: CVSSSGQGRAVGELFF.

This chain connects TRBV6-6 to TRBJ2-6; D call uncertain. From germline, CDR1 is MNHNY and CDR2 SVGAGI (reference sequence). Between the trimmed V and J ends, which lost 7 bases and 9 bases, there was a span of 19 bases. The CDR3 is 15 amino acids. The DNA of the CDR3 is TGTGCCAGCACAATGCTGGTTTCTCGGAGCAACGTCCTGACTTTC. The encoded protein is CASTMLVSRSNVLTF.

Comments on this clonotype: One end of the junction fails to match germline, which may point to a read error. The chain has TRBV6-1 and TRBJ2-7; TRBD2 matches 9 bases. The CDR3 runs to 15 residues. CDR1 and CDR2 from the germline V gene are MNHNS and SASEGT. The CDR3 loop is CASSEGTSCLYEQYF. In DNA form, the CDR3 reads TGCGCCAGCAGTGAGGGGACTAGCTGTCTCTACGAGCAGTACTTC.

About this clonotype: Compared with germline, one end of the junction differs, possibly owing to a read error. The rearrangement links TRBV4-2 to TRBJ2-1; D may match TRBD1 or TRBD2 (6 bases each). Germline V CDR1 and CDR2: LGHNA, YNFKEQ. The CDR3 extends over 17 amino acids. The CDR3 here is CISSQEVPGASFNEQFF. CDR3 sequence (DNA): TGTATCAGCAGCCAAGAAGTACCGGGGGCCTCCTTCAATGAGCAGTTCTTC.